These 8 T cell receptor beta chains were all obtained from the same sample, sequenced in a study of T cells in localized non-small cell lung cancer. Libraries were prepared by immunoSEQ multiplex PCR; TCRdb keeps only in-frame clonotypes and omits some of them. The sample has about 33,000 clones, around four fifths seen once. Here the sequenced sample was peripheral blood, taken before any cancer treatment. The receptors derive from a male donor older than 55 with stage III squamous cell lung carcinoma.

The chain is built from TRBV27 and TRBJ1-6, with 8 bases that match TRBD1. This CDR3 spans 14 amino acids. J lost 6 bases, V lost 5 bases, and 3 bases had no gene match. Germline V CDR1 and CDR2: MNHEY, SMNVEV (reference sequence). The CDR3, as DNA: TGTGCCAGCAGTCCCGACAGGGGTAATTCACCCCTCCACTTT. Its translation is CASSPDRGNSPLHF.

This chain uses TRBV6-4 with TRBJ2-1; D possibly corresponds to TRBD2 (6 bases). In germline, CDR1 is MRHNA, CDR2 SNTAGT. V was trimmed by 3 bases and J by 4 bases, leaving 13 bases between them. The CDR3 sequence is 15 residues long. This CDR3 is CASSETLAPYNEQFF. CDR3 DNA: TGTGCCAGCAGTGAGACTCTAGCGCCGTACAATGAGCAGTTCTTC.

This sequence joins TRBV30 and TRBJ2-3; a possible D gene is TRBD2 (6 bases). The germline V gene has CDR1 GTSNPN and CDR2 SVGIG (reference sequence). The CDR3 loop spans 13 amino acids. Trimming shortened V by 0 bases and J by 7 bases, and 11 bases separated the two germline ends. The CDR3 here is CAWSVGGGNTQYF. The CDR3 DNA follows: TGTGCCTGGAGTGTCGGGGGAGGAAATACGCAGTATTTT.

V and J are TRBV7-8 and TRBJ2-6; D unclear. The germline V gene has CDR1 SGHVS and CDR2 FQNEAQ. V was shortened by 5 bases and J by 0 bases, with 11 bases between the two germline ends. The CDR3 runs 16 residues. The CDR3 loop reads CASSPVSHSGANVLTF. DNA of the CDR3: TGTGCCAGCAGCCCGGTGAGCCACTCTGGGGCCAACGTCCTGACTTTC.

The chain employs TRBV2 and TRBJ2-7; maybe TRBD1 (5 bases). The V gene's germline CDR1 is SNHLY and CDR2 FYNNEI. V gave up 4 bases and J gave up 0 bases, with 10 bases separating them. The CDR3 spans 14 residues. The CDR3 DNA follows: TGTGCCAGCAGTGCCCAGGGTGTCTCCTACGAGCAGTACTTC. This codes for CASSAQGVSYEQYF.

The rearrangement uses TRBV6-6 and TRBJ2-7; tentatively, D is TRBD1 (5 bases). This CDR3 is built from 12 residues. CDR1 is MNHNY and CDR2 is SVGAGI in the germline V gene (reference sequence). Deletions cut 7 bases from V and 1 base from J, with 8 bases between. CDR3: CASKGPSYEQYF. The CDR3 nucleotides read TGTGCCAGCAAGGGGCCTTCCTACGAGCAGTACTTC.

CDR3 bases: TGTGCCAGCAGCCAAGCGAGGACCGGCTATGGCTACACCTTC. It is translated as CASSQARTGYGYTF. The chain combines TRBV14 with TRBJ1-2; D is ambiguous. Trimming removed 1 base from V and 4 bases from J, with 10 bases in between. CDR1 and CDR2 from the germline V gene are SGHDN and FVKESK. This CDR3 contains 14 residues.

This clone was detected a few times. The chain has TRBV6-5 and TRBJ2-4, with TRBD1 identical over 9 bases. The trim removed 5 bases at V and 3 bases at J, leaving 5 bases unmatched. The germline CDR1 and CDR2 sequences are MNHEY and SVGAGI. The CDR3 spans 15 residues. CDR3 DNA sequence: TGTGCCAGCAGTCAGGACAGGGGAGGCAAAAACATTCAGTACTTC. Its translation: CASSQDRGGKNIQYF.